One and the same sample provided the 5 T cell receptor beta chains below, sequenced in a study of cytomegalovirus exposure and HLA in healthy donors (dated by TCRdb to about 2017). Libraries were constructed by the immunoSEQ multiplex PCR assay. For the multiplex PCR, a mixture combining 60 forward primers for TCR Vbeta segments and 13 reverse primers for TCR Jbeta segments was used. The immuneACCESS repertoire file appears here via TCRdb, limited to in-frame rearrangements. These files lack a portion of the clones; in checked studies, under half of the deficit traces to unresolved V genes, and the cause of the others is not known. The sample records around 100,000 clones, roughly 70% of which are singletons. About 8.5% of the sample lies in the top ten. Material: PBMCs. The receptors were sampled from a man between 18 and 35 years old in good health and CMV-seropositive.

The chain couples TRBV7-9 to TRBJ2-3; 8 bases agree with TRBD2. From germline, CDR1 is SEHNR and CDR2 FQNEAQ (reference sequence). The CDR3 has 18 amino acids. V was pared by 3 bases and J by 5 bases, with 16 bases of the junction left unmatched. This CDR3 is CASSLPGGYGPGGDTQYF. CDR3 DNA: TGTGCCAGCAGCTTGCCGGGGGGGTATGGGCCCGGGGGAGATACGCAGTATTTT.

V is TRBV13 and J is TRBJ2-1; 9 bases line up with TRBD1. Looked up from germline, CDR1 is PRHDT and CDR2 is FYEKMQ (reference sequence). The length of the CDR3 is 14 residues. V lost 4 bases to trimming and J lost 10 bases; unmatched junction nucleotides: 8. The CDR3 region is CASSWGQGIGEQFF. The CDR3 coding sequence is TGTGCCAGCAGCTGGGGACAGGGAATAGGGGAGCAGTTCTTC. The whole variable domain, filled in from reference TRBV13 and TRBJ2-1, reads AAGVIQSPRHLIKEKRETATLKCYPIPRHDTVYWYQQGPGQDPQFLISFYEKMQSDKGSIPDRFSAQQFSDYHSELNMSSLELGDSALYFCASSWGQGIGEQFFGPGTRLTVL.

The chain combines TRBV7-2 with TRBJ1-1; D is perhaps TRBD1 (6 bases). V dropped 5 bases and J dropped 2 bases, with 9 bases sitting between them. The CDR3 contains 13 residues. Germline values: CDR1 SGHTA, CDR2 FQGNSA. This CDR3 is CASSLRGNTEAFF. The CDR3 coding sequence is TGTGCCAGCAGCCTCAGGGGAAACACTGAAGCTTTCTTT.

The J gene is TRBJ2-2, the V gene TRBV12-2; the table calls TRBD2, which could not be checked here. TRBV12-2 is tagged as a pseudogene. The CDR3 totals 17 residues. The CDR3 region is CASRFKRGRSNTGELFF. As DNA, the CDR3 is TGTGCAAGTCGCTTCAAGCGGGGGAGATCGAACACCGGGGAGCTGTTTTTT.

This chain connects TRBV6-1 to TRBJ1-6, with no clear D. There are 15 residues in the CDR3. V lost 5 bases to trimming and J lost 9 bases, with 17 bases between them. CDR1 and CDR2 from the germline V gene are MNHNS and SASEGT. The DNA of the CDR3 is TGTGCCAGCAGTCCGGAGGGCGCGAGGACTTCACCCCTCCACTTT. Its translation: CASSPEGARTSPLHF.